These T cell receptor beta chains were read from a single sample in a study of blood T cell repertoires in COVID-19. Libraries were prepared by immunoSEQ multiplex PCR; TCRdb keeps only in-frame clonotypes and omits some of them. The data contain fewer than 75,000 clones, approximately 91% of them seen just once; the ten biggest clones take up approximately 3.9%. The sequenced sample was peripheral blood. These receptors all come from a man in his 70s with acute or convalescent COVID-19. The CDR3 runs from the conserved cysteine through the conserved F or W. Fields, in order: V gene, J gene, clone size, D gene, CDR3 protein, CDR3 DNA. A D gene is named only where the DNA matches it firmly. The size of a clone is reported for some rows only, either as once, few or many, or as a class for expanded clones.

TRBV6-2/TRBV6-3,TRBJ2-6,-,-,CASSYSDRSGANVLTF,TGTGCCAGCAGTTACTCGGACAGATCTGGGGCCAACGTCCTGACTTTC
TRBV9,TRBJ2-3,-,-,CASSVADVEGAMTDTQYF,TGTGCCAGCAGCGTAGCTGACGTGGAGGGGGCGATGACAGATACGCAGTATTTT
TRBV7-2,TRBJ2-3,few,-,CASSLVAAGSDTQYF,TGTGCCAGCAGCTTAGTAGCCGCGGGGTCAGATACGCAGTATTTT
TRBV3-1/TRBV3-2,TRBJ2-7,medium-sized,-,CASRGAYEQYF,TGTGCCAGCAGGGGCGCCTACGAGCAGTACTTC
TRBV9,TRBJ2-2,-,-,CASSVVTGELFF,TGTGCCAGCAGCGTAGTAACCGGGGAGCTGTTTTTT
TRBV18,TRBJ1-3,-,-,CASSPPPGDGNTIYF,TGTGCCAGCTCACCACCTCCAGGGGATGGAAACACCATATATTTT
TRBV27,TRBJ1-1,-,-,CASSDNRDNTEAFF,TGTGCCAGCAGTGATAACAGGGATAACACTGAAGCTTTCTTT
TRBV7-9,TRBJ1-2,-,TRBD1,CASSINRGNYGYTF,TGTGCCAGCAGCATCAACAGGGGTAACTATGGCTACACCTTC
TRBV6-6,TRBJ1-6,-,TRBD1,CASSRPTGTASPLHF,TGTGCCAGCAGTCGCCCGACAGGGACCGCTTCACCCCTCCACTTT
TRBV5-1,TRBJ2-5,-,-,CASSLSGGPNEETQYF,TGCGCCAGCAGCTTGTCCGGGGGTCCCAATGAAGAGACCCAGTACTTC
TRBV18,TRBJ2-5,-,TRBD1,CASSPGQAETQYF,TGTGCCAGCTCACCCGGACAGGCGGAGACCCAGTACTTC
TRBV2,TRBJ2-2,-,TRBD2,CASSEALSGESGELFF,TGTGCCAGCAGTGAAGCGCTTAGCGGGGAATCCGGGGAGCTGTTTTTT
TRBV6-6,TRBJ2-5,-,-,CASSYNRIEETQYF,TGTGCCAGCAGTTACAACAGGATTGAGGAGACCCAGTACTTC
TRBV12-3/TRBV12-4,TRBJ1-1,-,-,CASRGRGPEAFF,TGTGCCAGCAGAGGTAGGGGTCCAGAAGCTTTCTTT
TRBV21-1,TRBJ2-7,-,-,CASSKMGAGYEQYF,TGTGCCAGCAGCAAAATGGGAGCAGGTTACGAGCAGTACTTC
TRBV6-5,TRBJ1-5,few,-,CASSSLGGNQPQHF,TGTGCCAGCAGTTCCCTGGGCGGGAATCAGCCCCAGCATTTT
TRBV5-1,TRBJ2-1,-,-,CASSLGQGYNEQFF,TGCGCCAGCAGCTTGGGGCAGGGCTACAATGAGCAGTTCTTC
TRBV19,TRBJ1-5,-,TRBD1,CASTTGEGPQHF,TGTGCCAGCACGACAGGGGAGGGCCCCCAGCATTTT
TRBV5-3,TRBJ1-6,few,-,CARSLAERVPLNSPLHF,TGTGCCAGAAGCTTGGCCGAACGGGTCCCTCTTAATTCACCCCTCCACTTT
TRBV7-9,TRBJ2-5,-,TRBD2,CASSLGRVSGGSHLETQYF,TGTGCCAGCAGCTTAGGGCGGGTTAGCGGGGGGTCTCATTTAGAGACCCAGTACTTC
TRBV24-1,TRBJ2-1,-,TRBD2,CATSRTSGAPYNEQFF,TGTGCCACCAGCCGGACTAGCGGGGCCCCATACAATGAGCAGTTCTTC
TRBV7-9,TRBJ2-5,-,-,CASSLLVASETQYF,TGTGCCAGCAGCTTACTTGTAGCGAGCGAGACCCAGTACTTC
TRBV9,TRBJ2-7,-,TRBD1,CASSVLQGTEQYF,TGTGCCAGCAGCGTTCTACAGGGGACCGAGCAGTACTTC
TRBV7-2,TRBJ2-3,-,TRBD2,CASSPGLAGVTDTQYF,TGTGCCAGCAGCCCAGGTCTAGCGGGGGTCACAGATACGCAGTATTTT
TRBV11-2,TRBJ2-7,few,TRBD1,CASSPPLGTGTYEQYF,TGTGCCAGCAGCCCACCGCTGGGGACAGGGACCTACGAGCAGTACTTC
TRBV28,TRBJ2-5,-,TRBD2,CASSSRRGVQETQYF,TGTGCCAGCAGTTCCCGTCGGGGGGTACAAGAGACCCAGTACTTC
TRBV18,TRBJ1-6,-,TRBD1,CASSPVGQGGNSPLHF,TGTGCCAGCTCACCTGTCGGACAGGGAGGTAATTCACCCCTCCACTTT
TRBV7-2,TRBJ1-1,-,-,CASSLGRLNTEAFF,TGTGCCAGCAGCTTAGGGAGGCTGAACACTGAAGCTTTCTTT
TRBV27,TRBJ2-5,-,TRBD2,CARKYRGLGLAQETQYF,TGTGCCAGAAAATACAGGGGACTGGGACTAGCCCAAGAGACCCAGTACTTC
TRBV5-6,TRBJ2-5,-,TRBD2,CASSDGTSGGAGETQYF,TGTGCCAGCAGCGACGGGACTAGCGGGGGGGCCGGGGAGACCCAGTACTTC
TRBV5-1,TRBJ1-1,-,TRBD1,CASSRTGKNTEAFF,TGCGCCAGCAGCAGGACAGGGAAAAACACTGAAGCTTTCTTT
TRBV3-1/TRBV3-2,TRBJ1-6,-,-,CASSQDKKSPPGPLHF,TGTGCCAGCAGCCAAGATAAGAAAAGCCCACCGGGACCCCTCCACTTT
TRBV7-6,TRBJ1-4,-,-,CASSSNTAANEKLFF,TGTGCCAGCAGCTCGAATACAGCTGCTAACGAAAAACTGTTTTTT
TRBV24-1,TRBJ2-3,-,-,CATTNGQTPYTQYF,TGTGCCACCACCAACGGACAAACTCCCTATACGCAGTATTTT
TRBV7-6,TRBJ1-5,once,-,CASSLGHSYSNQPQHF,TGTGCCAGCAGCTTAGGTCACAGCTATAGCAATCAGCCCCAGCATTTT
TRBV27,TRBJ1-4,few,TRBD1,CASSSLYRGLSEKLFF,TGTGCCAGCAGTTCTCTCTACAGGGGGCTTAGCGAAAAACTGTTTTTT
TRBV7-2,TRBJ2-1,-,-,CASSYGGGGDEQFF,TGTGCCAGCAGCTATGGGGGGGGCGGCGATGAGCAGTTCTTC
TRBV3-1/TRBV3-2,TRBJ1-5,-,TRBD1,CASSHTRTGSRASNQPQHF,TGTGCCAGCAGCCACACAAGGACAGGGTCAAGAGCTAGCAATCAGCCCCAGCATTTT
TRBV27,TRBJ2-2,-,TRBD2,CASSSRLAGGRNTGELFF,TGTGCCAGCAGTTCCCGACTAGCGGGGGGGCGGAACACCGGGGAGCTGTTTTTT
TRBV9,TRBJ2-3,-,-,CASSVGRGSPSTDTQYF,TGTGCCAGCAGCGTAGGCCGGGGGTCCCCTAGCACAGATACGCAGTATTTT